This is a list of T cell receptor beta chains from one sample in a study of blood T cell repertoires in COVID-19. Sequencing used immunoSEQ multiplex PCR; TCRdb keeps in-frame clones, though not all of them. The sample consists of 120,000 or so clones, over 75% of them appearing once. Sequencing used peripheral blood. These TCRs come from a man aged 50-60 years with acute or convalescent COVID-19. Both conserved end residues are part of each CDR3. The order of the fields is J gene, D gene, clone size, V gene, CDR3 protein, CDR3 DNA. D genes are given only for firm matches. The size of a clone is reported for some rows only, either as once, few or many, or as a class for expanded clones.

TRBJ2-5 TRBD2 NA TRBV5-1 CASSLTGREVETQYF TGCGCCAGCAGCTTAACCGGGAGGGAGGTAGAGACCCAGTACTTC
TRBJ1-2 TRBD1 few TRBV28 CASSFGTGRDYGYTF TGTGCCAGCAGCTTTGGGACAGGCCGTGACTATGGCTACACCTTC
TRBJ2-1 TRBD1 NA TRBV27 CASSVQGEKSYNEQFF TGTGCCAGCAGTGTCCAGGGGGAGAAATCCTACAATGAGCAGTTCTTC
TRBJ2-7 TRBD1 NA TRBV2 CASSMTGHEQYF TGTGCCAGCAGTATGACAGGGCACGAGCAGTACTTC
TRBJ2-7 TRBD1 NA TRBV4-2 CASSQLYPGQTIHEQYF TGTGCCAGCAGCCAACTATACCCGGGACAGACCATCCACGAGCAGTACTTC
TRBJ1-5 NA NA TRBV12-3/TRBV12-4 CASRRRQPQHF TGTGCCAGCAGGAGGAGGCAGCCCCAGCATTTT
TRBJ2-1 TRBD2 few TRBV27 CASSLWEGSSYNEQFF TGTGCCAGCAGTTTATGGGAGGGAAGCTCCTACAATGAGCAGTTCTTC
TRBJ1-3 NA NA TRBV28 CASSSGTRESIWGNTIYF TGTGCCAGCAGCTCCGGGACACGAGAGTCGATTTGGGGAAACACCATATATTTT
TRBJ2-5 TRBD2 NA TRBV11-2 CASSYLTSGGGKTQYF TGTGCCAGCAGCTACCTGACTAGCGGGGGAGGGAAGACCCAGTACTTC
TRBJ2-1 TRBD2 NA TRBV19 CASTPFSGLSYNEQFF TGTGCCAGTACTCCATTTAGCGGGCTTTCCTACAATGAGCAGTTCTTC
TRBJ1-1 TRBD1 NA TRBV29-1 CSVEEGWTGLNTEAFF TGCAGCGTTGAAGAAGGTTGGACAGGGCTGAACACTGAAGCTTTCTTT
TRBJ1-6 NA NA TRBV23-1 CASSQSENNSPLHF TGCGCCAGCAGTCAATCAGAGAATAATTCACCCCTCCACTTT